This T cell receptor beta chain was documented in a study of tumor and adjacent non-tumor tissue in lung cancer. Overall study: Histology: 12 adenocarcinoma, 2 squamous cell carcinoma, 1 small cell lung cancer. The patients, 9 to 11 men and about 5 women, were roughly 30 to 76 with stage I to III disease. Study-wide results and caveats: Tumor tissue had significantly higher TCR diversity than normal lung.

CDR1 is SEHNR and CDR2 is FQNEAQ in the germline V gene (reference sequence). CDR3 length: 15 residues. Remarks on this clonotype: Its antigen is as yet unknown.

A modified ARM-PCR protocol with three rounds of nested PCR amplified TCRbeta. MiXCR, run by TCRdb on the multiplex PCR reads, gives a single entry per CDR3 protein. Altogether tens of thousands of distinct CDR3 sequences are present, under 80% being singletons, with the ten largest covering 40% to 55%. No cell sorting was done before RNA was extracted from the tissue. The normal lung tissue was taken more than 3 cm from the tumor edge. The TCR was taken from a man aged 60-69 years with non-small cell lung cancer. The specimen sequenced was distant non-tumor lung tissue. The genes are TRBV7-9 and TRBJ1-4; possible D gene TRBD1, 6 bases. CDR3 sequence (DNA): TGTGTCAACAGCATTTCAGGGGTGGCTAATGAAAAACTGTTTTTT. Its translation: CVNSISGVANEKLFF.